This T cell receptor beta chain stems from a study of coeliac disease. The V gene's germline CDR1 is MDHEN and CDR2 SYDVKM. Trimming left V 10 bases short and J 6 bases short, with 12 bases between. The CDR3 is 11 residues long. The method was immunoSEQ multiplex PCR; TCRdb's version includes in-frame clones alone and lacks a portion of them. Of 1,500 to 2,000 clones in the sample, about three quarters were seen once. This clone was detected a few times. The V call is TRBV28, the J call TRBJ1-1; no reliable D call. The clonotype originates from a human donor without celiac disease. The sample taken for sequencing was lymphocytes from the gut lamina propria. The CDR3 bases are TGTGCCACCCAGGTGGGTTCTGAAGCTTTCTTT. Protein: CATQVGSEAFF. Full variable domain (missing parts from reference TRBV28 and TRBJ1-1): DVKVTQSSRYLVKRTGEKVFLECVQDMDHENMFWYRQDPGLGLRLIYFSYDVKMKEKGDIPEGYSVSREKKERFSLILESASTNQTSMYLCATQVGSEAFFGQGTRLTVV.